The 28 T cell receptor beta chains presented below share a single source sample, sequenced in a study of blood T cell repertoires in COVID-19. The protocol was immunoSEQ multiplex PCR, while the TCRdb copy is restricted to in-frame clones and leaves out a portion. The sample holds around 190,000 clones; approximately 85% are singletons and the top ten take 5.6%. Input material: PBMCs or T cells enriched from blood (not recorded which). The receptors were sampled from a man aged 35-49 years with acute COVID-19.

V usage is TRBV14 and J usage is TRBJ2-7; D remains ambiguous. Looked up from germline, CDR1 is SGHDN and CDR2 is FVKESK. This CDR3 is built from 12 residues. The ends were cut back, 4 bases at V and 7 bases at J, with 11 bases in the middle. The CDR3 DNA follows: TGTGCCAGCAGCCCTCGGTTGTGGGAGCAGTACTTC. Translating gives CASSPRLWEQYF.

This sequence joins TRBV9 and TRBJ1-1; no definite D call. The CDR3 is 14 amino acids. The germline V gene encodes CDR1 SGDLS and CDR2 YYNGEE. V was pared by 2 bases and J by 4 bases, with 12 bases between. This chain's CDR3 is CASSVSGHTTEAFF. The CDR3 bases are TGTGCCAGCAGCGTCAGCGGGCATACCACTGAAGCTTTCTTT.

V and J are TRBV2 and TRBJ1-5; weak D call: TRBD1 (5 bases). V was cut by 7 bases and J by 0 bases, with 16 bases left in between. Germline V CDR1 and CDR2: SNHLY, FYNNEI. The CDR3 loop spans 16 amino acids. The CDR3 sequence is CASKDPRTPSNQPQHF. The CDR3 DNA reads TGTGCCAGCAAAGACCCTCGGACACCTAGCAATCAGCCCCAGCATTTT.

This chain links TRBV11-3 with TRBJ2-1; weak D call: TRBD2 (7 bases). Trimming removed 1 base at V and 1 base at J, with 11 bases between. The CDR3 loop spans 16 amino acids. CDR1 and CDR2 from the germline V gene are SGHNT and YENEEA. Written as DNA, the CDR3 is TGTGCCAGCAGCTTAGGGGGAGGGGGATCCTACAATGAGCAGTTCTTC. Protein: CASSLGGGGSYNEQFF.

This chain uses TRBV5-4 with TRBJ2-2; 10 bases line up with TRBD2. This CDR3 region has 17 residues. Germline lookup yields CDR1 SGHNT and CDR2 YYREEE (reference sequence). With V trimmed by 0 bases and J by 4 bases, 6 bases remained unmatched. CDR3 bases: TGTGCCAGCAGCTTGGGGGGGCTAGCGGGAGCCACCGGGGAGCTGTTTTTT. Its translation is CASSLGGLAGATGELFF.

This CDR3 reads CASSPGSGRADEQFF. The DNA of the CDR3 is TGTGCCAGCAGCCCCGGTAGCGGGAGGGCAGATGAGCAGTTCTTC. V is TRBV11-2 and J is TRBJ2-1; the match to TRBD2 covers 11 bases. CDR1 and CDR2 (germline): SGHAT, FQNNGV. The CDR3 length is 15 residues. The ends lost 5 bases at V and 8 bases at J; junction bases unmatched: 8.

V is TRBV29-1 and J is TRBJ1-4; 8 nucleotides agree with TRBD1. Germline CDR1 SQVTM, CDR2 ANQGSEA. J lost 10 bases, V lost 7 bases, and 11 bases had no gene match. CDR3 length: 13 residues. The CDR3 bases are TGCAGCGCATTAACAGGGGGAGTAGGAAAACTGTTTTTT. Protein sequence: CSALTGGVGKLFF.

The chain combines TRBV9 with TRBJ1-1; D may be TRBD1 (5 bases). Germline loops: CDR1 SGDLS, CDR2 YYNGEE. V shed 5 bases and J shed 2 bases, with 10 bases lying between them. The CDR3 has 13 residues. The CDR3 loop reads CASSDSKNTEAFF. The CDR3 DNA reads TGTGCCAGCAGTGACAGCAAAAACACTGAAGCTTTCTTT.

V is TRBV6-4 and J is TRBJ2-7; a weak D match, TRBD2 (7 bases). The CDR3 is 18 amino acids. CDR1 and CDR2 (germline): MRHNA, SNTAGT. Between the trimmed V and J ends, which lost 0 bases and 4 bases, there was a span of 22 bases. CDR3 in DNA: TGTGCCAGCAGTGACTCACTTGGGGGGGCAGGAAGTAAATACGAGCAGTACTTC. It codes for CASSDSLGGAGSKYEQYF.

The chain combines TRBV7-8 with TRBJ1-3, with 9 bases fitting TRBD1. CDR1 SGHVS and CDR2 FQNEAQ come from the germline V gene. The J segment lost 8 bases and the V segment lost 5 bases, leaving 13 bases of the junction unmatched. The CDR3 runs to 16 residues. The CDR3 coding sequence is TGTGCCAGCAGCCTAGGACAGGGGTCCTCCGCCGACACCATATATTTT. Protein product: CASSLGQGSSADTIYF.

The rearrangement uses TRBV27 and TRBJ1-5, with TRBD1 as a possible D gene (6 bases). Trimming removed 8 bases from V and 4 bases from J, with 18 bases in between. The CDR3 contains 15 residues. CDR1 is MNHEY, CDR2 SMNVEV, per germline (reference sequence). The CDR3 region is CASGFQTGSNQPQHF. Written as DNA, the CDR3 is TGTGCCAGCGGCTTCCAGACAGGTAGTAATCAGCCCCAGCATTTT.

The chain carries TRBV30 and TRBJ1-2, with 8 bases lining up with TRBD1. Germline trimming cut 2 bases from V and 6 bases from J; bases unmatched to any gene: 8. Looked up from germline, CDR1 is GTSNPN and CDR2 is SVGIG (reference sequence). The CDR3 runs 14 residues. The CDR3 is CAWSQRTGSDGYTF. CDR3 in DNA: TGTGCCTGGAGTCAACGGACAGGGTCCGATGGCTACACCTTC.

J is TRBJ2-7 and V is TRBV5-4, with 10 bases lining up with TRBD2. The CDR3 spans 15 residues. J lost 5 bases, V lost 1 base, and 6 bases had no gene match. Per the germline V gene, CDR1 is SGHNT and CDR2 is YYREEE (reference sequence). The CDR3 nucleotides are TGTGCCAGCAGCTTGAGACTAGCGGGCACTAACGAGCAGTACTTC. Translated: CASSLRLAGTNEQYF. Using reference TRBV5-4 and TRBJ2-7 for the parts outside the CDR3, the full variable domain is ETGVTQSPTHLIKTRGQQVTLRCSSQSGHNTVSWYQQALGQGPQFIFQYYREEENGRGNFPPRFSGLQFPNYSSELNVNALELDDSALYLCASSLRLAGTNEQYFGPGTRLTVT.

The CDR3, as DNA: TGTGCCAGCAGTCTAGCGGGAGATATAGGAGATACGCAGTATTTT. It encodes CASSLAGDIGDTQYF. The chain uses TRBV28 and TRBJ2-3; 10 bases agree with TRBD2. CDR1 MDHEN and CDR2 SYDVKM come from the germline V gene. CDR3 size: 15 residues. Trimming cost V 5 bases and J 5 bases; bases outside gene matches: 7.

The chain has TRBV19 and TRBJ1-1; no reliable D call. Germline V gene sequence: CDR1 LNHDA, CDR2 SQIVND (reference sequence). This CDR3 has 12 residues. Between the trimmed V and J ends, which lost 8 bases and 1 base, there was a span of 8 bases. The CDR3 sequence: CASPGWNTEAFF. For the CDR3, the DNA is TGTGCCAGTCCGGGTTGGAACACTGAAGCTTTCTTT.

The chain joins TRBV10-3 to TRBJ2-5; TRBD2 aligns across 12 bases. This CDR3 spans 20 amino acids. CDR1 is ENHRY, CDR2 SYGVKD, per germline. J gave up 1 base and V 4 bases, and 16 bases lay outside the gene matches. CDR3 sequence (DNA): TGTGCCATCAGTGTCTCTAGCGGGAGGGCTTCAACCCGGAGCCAAGAGACCCAGTACTTC. Protein: CAISVSSGRASTRSQETQYF.

The chain couples TRBV10-3 to TRBJ2-1, with 12 bases that match TRBD2. J was trimmed by 1 base and V by 10 bases; bases with no gene match: 5. This CDR3 has 15 amino acids. Germline CDR1 is ENHRY and CDR2 is SYGVKD. CDR3 DNA: TGTGCCACCCGGACTAGCGGGATTTCCTACAATGAGCAGTTCTTC. Its protein is CATRTSGISYNEQFF.

The chain combines TRBV25-1 with TRBJ1-6; possibly TRBD1 for D (5 bases). CDR1 MGHDK and CDR2 SYGVNS come from the germline V gene. The V end lost 3 bases, the J end lost 7 bases, and 16 bases lay between the germline ends. There are 16 residues in the CDR3. CDR3 coding DNA: TGTGCCAGCAGTGATCCGAGTCTGGGGCCCAATTCACCCCTCCACTTT. It specifies CASSDPSLGPNSPLHF.

The chain carries TRBV18 and TRBJ2-7; tentatively, D is TRBD2 (5 bases). V dropped 3 bases and J dropped 6 bases, with 12 bases sitting between them. The CDR3 is 13 residues long. Germline CDR1 and CDR2: KGHSH and LQKENI. As DNA, the CDR3 is TGTGCCAGCTCACCTTGGGCGGGCCGCGAGCAGTACTTC. This translates into CASSPWAGREQYF.

This chain connects TRBV19 to TRBJ1-4, with D possibly TRBD1 on 5 matching bases. With 7 bases removed from V and 3 bases from J, the gap between germline ends came to 18 bases. The CDR3 sequence is 16 residues long. The germline V gene encodes CDR1 LNHDA and CDR2 SQIVND (reference sequence). The CDR3 is CASTPGDLQSNEKLFF. As DNA, the CDR3 is TGTGCCAGTACCCCGGGGGACCTTCAGTCTAATGAAAAACTGTTTTTT.

This chain connects TRBV10-3 to TRBJ2-5, with D possibly matching TRBD2 (5 bases). The CDR3 is made up of 14 amino acids. Germline lookup yields CDR1 ENHRY and CDR2 SYGVKD. Trimming cost V 5 bases and J 1 base, with 11 bases left between them. The CDR3: CAISYREGQETQYF. In nucleotides, the CDR3 is TGTGCCATCAGTTACCGGGAAGGCCAAGAGACCCAGTACTTC.

The chain recombines TRBV29-1 with TRBJ1-2; D is unclear. The CDR3 loop spans 14 amino acids. Germline CDR1 is SQVTM and CDR2 is ANQGSEA. The V and J ends lost 5 bases and 8 bases respectively, with 21 bases between them. The CDR3 region has the DNA TGCAGCGTTTGGGAGCCGGGTCATACAACAGGCTACACCTTC. This sequence encodes CSVWEPGHTTGYTF.

The chain carries TRBV19 and TRBJ1-6, with D unresolved. The ends were cut back, 3 bases at V and 4 bases at J, with 4 bases in the middle. Germline V gives CDR1 LNHDA, CDR2 SQIVND (reference sequence). This CDR3 is 13 amino acids long. The CDR3: CASSMEYNSPLHF. The CDR3, as DNA: TGTGCCAGTAGTATGGAGTATAATTCACCCCTCCACTTT.

The chain combines TRBV18 with TRBJ2-7, with 10 bases lining up with TRBD1. The germline V gene has CDR1 KGHSH and CDR2 LQKENI. The CDR3 extends over 16 amino acids. V dropped 6 bases and J dropped 2; count of bases not matched to a gene: 10. The CDR3 bases are TGTGCCAGCTCGCGGCAACCGGGACAGGGGCCCTACGAGCAGTACTTC. Translating it yields CASSRQPGQGPYEQYF.

The chain joins TRBV19 to TRBJ2-7; 7 nucleotides match TRBD1. Germline V gives CDR1 LNHDA, CDR2 SQIVND (reference sequence). With V trimmed by 5 bases and J by 5 bases, 6 bases remained unmatched. This CDR3 comprises 13 residues. CDR3 in amino acids: CASSSDRVNEQYF. DNA of the CDR3: TGTGCCAGTAGTTCCGACAGGGTCAACGAGCAGTACTTC.

This clone was counted a few times. The CDR3 reads CASSDGQGREKLFF. The CDR3, as DNA: TGTGCCAGCAGCGACGGACAGGGAAGGGAAAAACTGTTTTTT. The chain uses TRBV9 and TRBJ1-4; 8 bases match TRBD1. J lost 8 bases, V lost 3 bases, and 6 bases had no gene match. Germline CDR1 reads SGDLS; CDR2 reads YYNGEE. This CDR3 comprises 14 residues.

This rearrangement joins TRBV5-1 to TRBJ2-7; TRBD2 matches 7 bases. The CDR3 length is 15 residues. The V segment lost 4 bases and the J segment 2 bases; nucleotides outside the gene matches: 9. Germline CDR1 is SGHRS and CDR2 is YFSETQ. The CDR3 DNA reads as TGCGCCAGCAGCCCGAGGGTGGCGGGGGCCTACGAGCAGTACTTC. Its translation is CASSPRVAGAYEQYF. Supplemented by reference TRBV5-1 and TRBJ2-7, the full variable domain reads KAGVTQTPRYLIKTRGQQVTLSCSPISGHRSVSWYQQTPGQGLQFLFEYFSETQRNKGNFPGRFSGRQFSNSRSEMNVSTLELGDSALYLCASSPRVAGAYEQYFGPGTRLTVT.

The genes are TRBV28 and TRBJ2-7, with D perhaps TRBD1 (6 bases). This CDR3 is 16 amino acids long. V lost 5 bases to trimming and J lost 0 bases, with 17 bases between them. Germline CDR1 reads MDHEN; CDR2 reads SYDVKM. CDR3 amino acids: CASSRRRTASSYEQYF. The CDR3, as DNA: TGTGCCAGCAGTCGTCGTCGGACAGCAAGCTCCTACGAGCAGTACTTC. Filled out from reference TRBV28 and TRBJ2-7, the complete variable domain reads DVKVTQSSRYLVKRTGEKVFLECVQDMDHENMFWYRQDPGLGLRLIYFSYDVKMKEKGDIPEGYSVSREKKERFSLILESASTNQTSMYLCASSRRRTASSYEQYFGPGTRLTVT.